This TCR beta chain emerged from a study of OX40 agonist ivuxolimab in advanced cancers. Study context: Partial responses were observed in three patients, of whom one had hepatocellular carcinoma and two had cutaneous melanoma.

Points on this clone: Its target is unknown.

Findings and caveats of the study: At 0.1 to 3.0 mg/kg, clonal expansion of CD4+ and CD8+ blood T cells had occurred by week 6.

The method was immunoSEQ multiplex PCR; TCRdb's version includes in-frame clones alone and lacks a portion of them. The sample has approximately 40,000 clones, 82% seen once. Trimming removed 3 bases at V and 9 bases at J, with 18 bases between. Germline V lookup: CDR1 LNHDA, CDR2 SQIVND (reference sequence). The CDR3 consists of 14 residues. The sample consisted of CD4+ or CD8+ T cells sorted from blood, taken in a trial of the OX40 agonist ivuxolimab. This sequence originates from an adult with an advanced solid tumor such as melanoma, head and neck, liver or kidney cancer. V gene TRBV19 combines with J gene TRBJ2-7; possibly TRBD1 or TRBD2 for D (6 bases each). The CDR3 region is CASSIGGRGGRQYF. In DNA, the CDR3 is TGTGCCAGTAGTATTGGGGGGCGTGGGGGAAGGCAGTACTTC.